This T cell receptor (beta chain) was recovered during a study of blood T cells in healthy people across ages. Ranging in age from about 6 to 95, the donors were healthy Caucasian individuals from Russia. General observations from the study: It was not known whether donors were CMV positive (a possible confounder of expanded clonotype changes).

This clonotype was observed a handful of times. Its antigen is undetermined. Combining a sample-barcoded 5' primer with a J-beta primer mix, a second PCR ran for roughly 7 to 12 cycles. TCRdb reanalysed the 5' RACE reads using MiXCR and keeps one entry per CDR3 protein. In the table there are some 1,500,000 distinct CDR3 sequences, 35% to 45% of which are singletons. The CDR3 consists of 15 residues. The V gene lost 6 bases and the J gene lost 2 bases, with 15 bases spanning the gap. This TCR came from a woman aged 18-29 years in good health. This rearrangement joins TRBV12-3 or TRBV12-4 to TRBJ2-3; D gene unclear. Sequenced material: blood. The CDR3 protein is CASRASSHPTDTQYF. In DNA form, the CDR3 reads TGTGCCAGCAGGGCCTCTAGTCATCCCACAGATACGCAGTATTTT.